This is a list of T cell receptor beta chains from one sample in a study of blood T cells in healthy people across ages. TCRdb reprocessed the 5' RACE reads via MiXCR and lists one record per CDR3 protein. The sample contains fewer than 750,000 distinct CDR3 sequences, roughly half of which appear only once. Sample: blood. The receptors were gathered from an elderly woman in good health. Both conserved end residues are part of each CDR3. The D gene is left open where the match is weak. Expanded clones get a size class; other rows say once, few or many, or leave the size out.

TRBV28	NA	NA	TRBJ2-7	TGTGCCAGCAGCCTTGAGCTGGGGTCCCCTTCTCACGAGCAGTACTTC	CASSLELGSPSHEQYF
TRBV7-9	NA	NA	TRBJ1-2	TGCGCCAGCAGCGTAGCTGGACACCCCTATGGCTACACCTTC	CASSVAGHPYGYTF
TRBV4-2	NA	NA	TRBJ2-1	TGTGCCAGCAGCCAAGTAGATATTCCTGAGCAGTTCTTC	CASSQVDIPEQFF
TRBV2	NA	few	TRBJ2-3	TGTGCCAGCAACAGGGATCCAGATACGCAGTATTTT	CASNRDPDTQYF
TRBV29-1	TRBD2	many	TRBJ2-3	TGCAGCGGATCCGGGGGGGCTTCTACGCAGTATTTT	CSGSGGASTQYF
TRBV7-9	NA	few	TRBJ1-5	TGTGCCAGCAGCTTAGGGGGGCCCCGAAATCAGCCCCAGCATTTT	CASSLGGPRNQPQHF
TRBV6-1	NA	NA	TRBJ2-1	TGTGCCAGTAGTTTTTCCATGAATGAGCAGTTCTTC	CASSFSMNEQFF
TRBV20-1	NA	few	TRBJ2-2	TGCAGTGCTAGAGATAACGAGCGGCCAAACACCGGGGAGCTGTTTTTT	CSARDNERPNTGELFF
TRBV5-1	TRBD2	NA	TRBJ2-1	TGCGCCAGCAGCCCAGGGACTAGCGGGGGGGTTTTAAATGAGCAGTTCTTC	CASSPGTSGGVLNEQFF
TRBV5-1	NA	once	TRBJ1-1	TGCGCCAGCAGGTACGACGCCGGGGGCCCTGAAGCTTTCTTT	CASRYDAGGPEAFF
TRBV5-1	TRBD2	many	TRBJ2-1	TGCGCCAGCAGCTTAGTAGCGGGAGCGCAAAATGAGCAGTTCTTC	CASSLVAGAQNEQFF
TRBV20-1	TRBD2	NA	TRBJ2-7	TGCAGTGCACCAAGGGAGGGGCTGGGGAGGAACGAGCAGTACTTC	CSAPREGLGRNEQYF
TRBV20-1	NA	NA	TRBJ1-1	TGCAGTGCTAGACCCTCGGGACCTCTGAACACTGAAGCTTTCTTT	CSARPSGPLNTEAFF
TRBV24-1	TRBD2	NA	TRBJ2-5	TGTGCCACCAGTGATTTCGGCCTAGCGGAAGAGACCCAGTACTTC	CATSDFGLAEETQYF
TRBV7-2	NA	NA	TRBJ2-5	TGTGCCAGCAGCTTGCCACGGGGGGAGACCCAGTACTTC	CASSLPRGETQYF
TRBV7-9	NA	NA	TRBJ1-2	TGTGCCAGCAGCTCCTCTCTAACAGGAGTGGGAGGCTACACCTTC	CASSSSLTGVGGYTF
TRBV20-1	NA	NA	TRBJ2-5	TGCAGTGCTGCGCCGGGAGAGACCCAGTACTTC	CSAAPGETQYF
TRBV28	NA	NA	TRBJ1-6	TGTGCCAGCAGTGAGGGAGTCCTTTTCAATTCACCCCTCCACTTT	CASSEGVLFNSPLHF
TRBV9	NA	many	TRBJ1-4	TGTGCCAGCAGCCCCCCCGAGTATCATCTCGGTGGACTGTTTTTT	CASSPPEYHLGGLFF
TRBV27	NA	many	TRBJ2-7	TGTGCCAGCAGCATCTCAGGTGGGGGGTCGGACTACGAGCAGTACTTC	CASSISGGGSDYEQYF
TRBV20-1	TRBD2	NA	TRBJ2-2	TGCAGTGCCTTGGGGACTAGCGGAACCGGGGAGCTGTTTTTT	CSALGTSGTGELFF
TRBV5-6	NA	NA	TRBJ2-7	TGTGCCAGCAGTTTTCTTAGCGGAGACTACGAGCAGTACTTC	CASSFLSGDYEQYF
TRBV20-1	NA	many	TRBJ2-5	TGCAGTGCTAGAGATCGTATTGAGACCCAGTACTTC	CSARDRIETQYF
TRBV12-3/TRBV12-4	TRBD2	many	TRBJ2-1	TGTGCCAGCAGTTCCCTCGGCGGGGGCTACAATGAGCAGTTCTTC	CASSSLGGGYNEQFF
TRBV12-3/TRBV12-4	TRBD1	NA	TRBJ1-1	TGTGCCAGCAGCCCGGGACAGGGGGTCGAAGCTTTCTTT	CASSPGQGVEAFF
TRBV7-9	NA	NA	TRBJ2-1	TGTGCCAGCAGCATGTCGGGGAATGAGCAGTTCTTC	CASSMSGNEQFF
TRBV29-1	NA	many	TRBJ1-1	TGCAGCGTTGAAGCGGGGGGAAGCTACGCTGAAGCTTTCTTT	CSVEAGGSYAEAFF
TRBV29-1	NA	many	TRBJ2-3	TGCAGCGTTGCAAGGGCAGATACGCAGTATTTT	CSVARADTQYF
TRBV6-5	NA	many	TRBJ1-3	TGTGCCAGCAGCAGAGGGGCTACTGGAAACACCATATATTTT	CASSRGATGNTIYF